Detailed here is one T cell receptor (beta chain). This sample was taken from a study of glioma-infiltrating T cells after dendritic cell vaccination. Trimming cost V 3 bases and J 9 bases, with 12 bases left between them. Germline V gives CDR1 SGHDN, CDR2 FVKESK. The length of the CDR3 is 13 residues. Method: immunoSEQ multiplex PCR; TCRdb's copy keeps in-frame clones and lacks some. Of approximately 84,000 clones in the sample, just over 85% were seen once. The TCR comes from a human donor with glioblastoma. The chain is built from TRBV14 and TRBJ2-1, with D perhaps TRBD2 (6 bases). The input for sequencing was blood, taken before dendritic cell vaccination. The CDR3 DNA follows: TGTGCCAGCAGCCATTCTAGCGCCCGTGAGCAGTTCTTC. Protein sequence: CASSHSSAREQFF.